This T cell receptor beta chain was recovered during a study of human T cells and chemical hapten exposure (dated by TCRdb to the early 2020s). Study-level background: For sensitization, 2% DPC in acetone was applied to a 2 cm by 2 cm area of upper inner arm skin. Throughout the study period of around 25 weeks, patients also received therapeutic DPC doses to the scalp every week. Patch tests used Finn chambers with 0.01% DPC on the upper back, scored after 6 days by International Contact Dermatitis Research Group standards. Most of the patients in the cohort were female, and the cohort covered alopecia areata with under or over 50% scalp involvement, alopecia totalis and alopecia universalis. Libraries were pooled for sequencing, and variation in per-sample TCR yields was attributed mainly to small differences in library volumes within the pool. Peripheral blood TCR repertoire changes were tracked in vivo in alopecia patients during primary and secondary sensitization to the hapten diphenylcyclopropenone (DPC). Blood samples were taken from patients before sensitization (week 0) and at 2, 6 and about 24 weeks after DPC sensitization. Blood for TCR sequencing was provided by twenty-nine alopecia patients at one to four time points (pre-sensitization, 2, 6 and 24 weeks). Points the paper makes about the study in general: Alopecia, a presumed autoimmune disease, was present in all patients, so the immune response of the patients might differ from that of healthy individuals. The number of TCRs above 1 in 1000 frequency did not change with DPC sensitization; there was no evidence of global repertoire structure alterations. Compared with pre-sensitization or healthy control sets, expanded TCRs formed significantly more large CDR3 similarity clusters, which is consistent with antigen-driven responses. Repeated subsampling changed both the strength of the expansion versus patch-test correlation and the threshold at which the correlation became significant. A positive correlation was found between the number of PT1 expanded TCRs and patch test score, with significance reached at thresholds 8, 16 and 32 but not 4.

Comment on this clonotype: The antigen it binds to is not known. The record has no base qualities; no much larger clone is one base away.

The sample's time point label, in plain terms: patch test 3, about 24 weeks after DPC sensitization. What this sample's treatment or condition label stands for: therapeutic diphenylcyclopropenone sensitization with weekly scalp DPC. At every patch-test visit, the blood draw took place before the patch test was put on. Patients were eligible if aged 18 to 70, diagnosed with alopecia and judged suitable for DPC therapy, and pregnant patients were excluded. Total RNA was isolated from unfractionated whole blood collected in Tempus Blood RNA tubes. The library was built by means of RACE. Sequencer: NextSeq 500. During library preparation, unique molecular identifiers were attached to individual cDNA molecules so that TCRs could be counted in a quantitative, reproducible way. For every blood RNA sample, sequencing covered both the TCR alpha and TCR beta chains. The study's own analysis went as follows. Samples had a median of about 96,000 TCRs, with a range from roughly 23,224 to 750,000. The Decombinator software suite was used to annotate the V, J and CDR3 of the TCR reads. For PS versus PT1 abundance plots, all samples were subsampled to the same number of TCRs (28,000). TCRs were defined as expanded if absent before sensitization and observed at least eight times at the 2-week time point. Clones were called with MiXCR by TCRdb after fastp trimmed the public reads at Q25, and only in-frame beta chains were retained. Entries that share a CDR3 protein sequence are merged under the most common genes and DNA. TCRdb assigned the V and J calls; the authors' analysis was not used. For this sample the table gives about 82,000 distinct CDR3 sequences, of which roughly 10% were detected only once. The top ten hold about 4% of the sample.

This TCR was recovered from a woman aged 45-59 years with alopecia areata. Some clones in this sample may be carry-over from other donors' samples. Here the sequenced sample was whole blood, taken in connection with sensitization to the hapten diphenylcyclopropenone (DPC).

The CDR3 sequence is CASKRGQGSDTQYF. The base sequence is TGTGCCAGCAAGAGGGGACAGGGGTCAGATACGCAGTATTTT. The chain is encoded by TRBV6-5 joined to TRBJ2-3; 10 of the junction bases match TRBD1. Including the terminal cysteine and phenylalanine, the CDR3 comprises 14 residues. Just the 42-base CDR3 DNA is kept, in frame starting at base 1. CDR1 is given as MNHEY and CDR2 as SVGAGI, both from the germline V gene. V trim: 7 bases; J trim: 4 bases; unmatched bases: 5.